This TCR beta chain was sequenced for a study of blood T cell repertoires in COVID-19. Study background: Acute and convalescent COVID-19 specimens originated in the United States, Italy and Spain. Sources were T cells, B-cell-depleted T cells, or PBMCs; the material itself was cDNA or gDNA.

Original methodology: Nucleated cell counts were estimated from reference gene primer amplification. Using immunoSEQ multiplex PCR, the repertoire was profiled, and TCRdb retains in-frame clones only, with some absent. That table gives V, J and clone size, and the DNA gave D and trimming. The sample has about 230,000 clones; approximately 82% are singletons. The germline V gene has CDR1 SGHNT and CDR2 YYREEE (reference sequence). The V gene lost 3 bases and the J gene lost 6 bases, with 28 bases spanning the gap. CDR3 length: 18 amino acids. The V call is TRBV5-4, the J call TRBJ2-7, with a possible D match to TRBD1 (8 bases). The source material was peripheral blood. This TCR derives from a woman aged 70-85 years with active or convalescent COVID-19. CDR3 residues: CASSWGGTGVIRAGEQYF. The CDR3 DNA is TGTGCCAGCAGCTGGGGGGGGACAGGAGTGATACGGGCAGGCGAGCAGTACTTC.